These 17 T cell receptor beta chains were all obtained from the same sample, sequenced in a study of CD8 T cells in ankylosing spondylitis (dated by TCRdb to about 2017). Broad study findings and their caveats: A TCR beta motif made up of several highly homologous amino acid variants appeared to be characteristic of blood from ankylosing spondylitis patients.

The library was produced with 5' RACE. Sequencing used an Illumina HiSeq 2500. The public reads were reprocessed in TCRdb via fastp at Q25 and MiXCR, keeping in-frame beta chains. Rows are combined by CDR3 protein, so each entry shows the most common genes and DNA. Within this sample are 750,000 to 850,000 distinct CDR3 sequences, with 10% to 15% of them counted one time only. The ten biggest clones cover about 0.49% of the sample. These receptors have no identified antigens. Sequenced material: blood, either unsorted or a sorted T cell fraction (not recorded which). All receptors derive from a male donor with ankylosing spondylitis.

This chain links TRBV4-3 with TRBJ2-5; D is tentatively TRBD1 or TRBD2 (5 bases each). The CDR3 is made up of 17 amino acids. Trimming pared 4 bases from V and 2 bases from J, leaving 20 bases between. Germline-derived CDR1 and CDR2 are LGHNA and YSLEER. CDR3 sequence (DNA): TGCGCCAGCAGCCCAAGATTGGGGGTTACGACTCAAGAGACCCAGTACTTC. Translated: CASSPRLGVTTQETQYF.

The J gene is TRBJ2-2, the V gene TRBV20-1; TRBD2 is a possible D gene (7 bases). Trimming shortened V by 3 bases and J by 5 bases, and 19 bases separated the two germline ends. Germline V gene sequence: CDR1 DFQATT, CDR2 SNEGSKA (reference sequence). The CDR3 length is 16 residues. CDR3: CSARGGGGYVTGELFF. In DNA form, the CDR3 reads TGCAGTGCTAGGGGCGGGGGCGGCTATGTAACCGGGGAGCTGTTTTTT.

The chain combines TRBV2 with TRBJ2-1; D gene uncertain. Trimming left V 8 bases short and J 8 bases short, with 16 bases between. The CDR3 extends over 13 amino acids. Germline V gene data show CDR1 as SNHLY and CDR2 as FYNNEI. As DNA, the CDR3 is TGTGCCAGCTGGGTCGGGCCCGGGCATGAGCAGTTCTTC. This sequence encodes CASWVGPGHEQFF.

This clonotype was observed a few times. The rearrangement links TRBV4-3 to TRBJ2-3; D is possibly TRBD2 (5 bases). This CDR3 is 16 amino acids long. The V and J ends lost 0 bases and 5 bases respectively, with 15 bases between them. Germline values: CDR1 LGHNA, CDR2 YSLEER. The CDR3 coding sequence is TGCGCCAGCAGCCAAGATTTTAGAGGGAAGAGAGATACGCAGTATTTT. This gives the protein CASSQDFRGKRDTQYF.

This clonotype showed up many times. The chain carries TRBV4-3 and TRBJ1-1; weak D call: TRBD1 (6 bases). This CDR3 spans 16 amino acids. Germline-derived CDR1 and CDR2 are LGHNA and YSLEER. V dropped 4 bases and J dropped 3 bases, with 18 bases sitting between them. The CDR3 sequence: CASSLAATGRDTEAFF. The CDR3 nucleotides are TGCGCCAGCAGCCTTGCTGCGACAGGACGGGACACTGAAGCTTTCTTT.

This chain uses TRBV29-1 with TRBJ1-1; D perhaps matches TRBD1 (6 bases). The V end lost 6 bases, the J end lost 4 bases, and 6 bases lay between the germline ends. Germline assignment: CDR1 SQVTM and CDR2 ANQGSEA. The CDR3 totals 10 residues. The CDR3 sequence: CSVGGTEAFF. CDR3 nucleotides: TGCAGCGTAGGGGGCACTGAAGCTTTCTTT.

The chain is built from TRBV10-3 and TRBJ2-1; tentative D call: TRBD1 (6 bases). This CDR3 is 13 amino acids long. The ends were cut back, 6 bases at V and 4 bases at J, with 10 bases in the middle. Germline lookup yields CDR1 ENHRY and CDR2 SYGVKD. In DNA, the CDR3 is TGTGCCATCAGATCGGACAGTTACAATGAGCAGTTCTTC. It yields the protein CAIRSDSYNEQFF.

V usage is TRBV29-1 and J usage is TRBJ2-2; the D gene could be TRBD1 or TRBD2 (6 bases each). Trimming stripped 4 bases from V and 5 bases from J, with 14 bases between. This CDR3 has 14 residues. Germline CDR1 is SQVTM and CDR2 is ANQGSEA. This CDR3 reads CSVGEGGRTGELFF. DNA of the CDR3: TGCAGCGTTGGGGAAGGGGGGAGGACCGGGGAGCTGTTTTTT.

This clonotype has more than one count but fewer than ten. J is TRBJ2-1 and V is TRBV3-1; no clear D. The CDR3 sequence is 12 residues long. CDR1 and CDR2 (germline): LGHDT, YNNKEL (reference sequence). The V end lost 3 bases, the J end lost 8 bases, and 8 bases lay between the germline ends. The CDR3 DNA reads TGTGCCAGCAGCCATCTCCGGGATGAGCAGTTCTTC. It yields the protein CASSHLRDEQFF.

This clonotype appeared a few times. This chain connects TRBV6-5 to TRBJ1-1; TRBD1 aligns across 7 bases. The ends lost 2 bases at V and 4 bases at J; junction bases unmatched: 7. This CDR3 region has 15 residues. Germline lookup yields CDR1 MNHEY and CDR2 SVGAGI. This chain's CDR3 is CASSYQQGLRTEAFF. The CDR3 nucleotides read TGTGCCAGCAGTTACCAACAGGGGCTTCGCACTGAAGCTTTCTTT.

This chain links TRBV6-5 with TRBJ1-1; a weak D match, TRBD1 (5 bases). Trimming shortened V by 4 bases and J by 11 bases, and 20 bases separated the two germline ends. Looked up from germline, CDR1 is MNHEY and CDR2 is SVGAGI. The CDR3 covers 14 residues. The CDR3 spells CASSSPQGGAEAFF. The CDR3, as DNA: TGTGCCAGCAGTTCCCCTCAGGGAGGGGCCGAGGCTTTCTTT.

This clonotype was picked up a small number of times. The chain carries TRBV20-1 and TRBJ2-1; D is ambiguous. Looked up from germline, CDR1 is DFQATT and CDR2 is SNEGSKA (reference sequence). This CDR3 comprises 14 residues. Trimming removed 0 bases at V and 8 bases at J, with 14 bases between. The CDR3 protein is CSAREPRSWDEQFF. In DNA form, the CDR3 reads TGCAGTGCTAGAGAACCGCGGTCTTGGGATGAGCAGTTCTTC.

The chain is built from TRBV20-1 and TRBJ2-3, with no clear D. This CDR3 contains 13 residues. V dropped 4 bases and J dropped 6 bases, with 14 bases sitting between them. Per germline, CDR1 DFQATT and CDR2 SNEGSKA (reference sequence). DNA of the CDR3: TGCAGTGCTATCGGACGGAGCCAGGATACGCAGTATTTT. Translated, it gives CSAIGRSQDTQYF.

This clonotype came up many times. The chain recombines TRBV7-2 with TRBJ2-7; D gene uncertain. The CDR3 loop spans 15 amino acids. Trimming left V 2 bases short and J 3 bases short, with 14 bases between. Germline values: CDR1 SGHTA, CDR2 FQGNSA. The CDR3 is CASSLRVLGRYEQYF. The CDR3, as DNA: TGTGCCAGCAGCTTAAGGGTTCTCGGGCGCTACGAGCAGTACTTC.

The chain uses TRBV20-1 and TRBJ1-6; a possible D gene is TRBD1 (5 bases). The ends were cut back, 6 bases at V and 10 bases at J, with 16 bases in the middle. This CDR3 is 13 amino acids long. Germline CDR1 is DFQATT and CDR2 is SNEGSKA (reference sequence). The CDR3 spells CSAILGVGSPLHF. CDR3 nucleotide sequence: TGCAGTGCGATACTGGGGGTCGGATCACCCCTCCACTTT.

The chain has TRBV7-6 and TRBJ2-2; no reliable D call. The germline V and J ends were trimmed by 5 bases and 8 bases, with 21 bases remaining between them. There are 16 residues in the CDR3. The germline gives CDR1 SGHVS, CDR2 FNYEAQ. This CDR3 reads CASSPKIRWAAGELFF. DNA of the CDR3: TGTGCCAGCAGCCCCAAAATTAGGTGGGCGGCGGGGGAGCTGTTTTTT.

The CDR3 DNA follows: TGCAGCACCACGCGGCAGACTCAAGAGACCCAGTACTTC. Amino acid sequence: CSTTRQTQETQYF. V and J are TRBV29-1 and TRBJ2-5; D not certain. V was trimmed by 8 bases and J by 2 bases, leaving 15 bases between them. CDR3 size: 13 residues. The germline V gene has CDR1 SQVTM and CDR2 ANQGSEA. Together with reference TRBV29-1 and TRBJ2-5, the CDR3 gives the full variable domain: SAVISQKPSRDICQRGTSLTIQCQVDSQVTMMFWYRQQPGQSLTLIATANQGSEATYESGFVIDKFPISRPNLTFSTLTVSNMSPEDSSIYLCSTTRQTQETQYFGPGTRLLVL.